Below, 27 T cell receptor beta chains from the same sample are listed, as sequenced in a study of T cells in Graves' hyperthyroidism and ophthalmopathy. From RNA transcripts, TCR beta CDR3 regions were amplified. The HTBI primer set served for first-round RT-PCR of the TCR CDR3. TCRdb recomputed calls from the multiplex PCR reads with MiXCR, one row per CDR3 protein. The sample records 350,000 or so distinct CDR3 sequences, roughly 20% being singletons. Sequenced sample: blood. These receptors were collected from a woman between 50 and 59 years old with Graves' hyperthyroidism.

This clonotype has more than one count but fewer than ten. The chain couples TRBV5-1 to TRBJ2-7; D remains unclear. Looked up from germline, CDR1 is SGHRS and CDR2 is YFSETQ. The V gene lost 3 bases and the J gene lost 4 bases, with 14 bases spanning the gap. The CDR3 has 14 amino acids. CDR3 in amino acids: CASSSRDPLYEQYF. Written as DNA, the CDR3 is TGCGCCAGCAGCTCTCGCGATCCTCTATACGAGCAGTACTTC.

This clonotype was seen a handful of times. The J gene is TRBJ2-5, the V gene TRBV24-1, with TRBD1 matching over 8 bases. V was pared by 7 bases and J by 4 bases, with 7 bases of the junction left unmatched. There are 14 residues in the CDR3. From germline, CDR1 is KGHDR and CDR2 SFDVKD. The CDR3 DNA follows: TGTGCCACCAGCCGGACAGGGTCAGGAGAGACCCAGTACTTC. Protein: CATSRTGSGETQYF.

With respect to this clonotype: A much larger clone is a single base away; this may be a read error. The CDR3 protein is CASILTGTGQEKLFF. CDR3 in DNA: TGCGCCAGCATCTTGACCGGGACAGGGCAAGAAAAACTGTTTTTT. The chain employs TRBV5-1 and TRBJ1-4; 9 positions agree with TRBD1. This CDR3 is built from 15 residues. Germline lookup yields CDR1 SGHRS and CDR2 YFSETQ.

This clonotype was observed at least ten times. The J gene is TRBJ1-1, the V gene TRBV5-1; no definite D call. CDR1 and CDR2 (germline): SGHRS, YFSETQ. Trimming left V 3 bases short and J 4 bases short, with 19 bases between. The CDR3 totals 16 residues. In DNA form, the CDR3 reads TGCGCCAGCAGCTCGGATTTGAGAGGGATGGTCACTGAAGCTTTCTTT. This codes for CASSSDLRGMVTEAFF.

This clonotype was found many times. This rearrangement joins TRBV2 to TRBJ2-5; D gene ambiguous. Trimming stripped 2 bases from V and 2 bases from J, with 12 bases between. CDR3 size: 15 residues. Germline CDR1 and CDR2: SNHLY and FYNNEI. Written as DNA, the CDR3 is TGTGCCAGCAGTGAACGGGTTTCGGCTCAAGAGACCCAGTACTTC. Its protein is CASSERVSAQETQYF.

The chain is built from TRBV20-1 and TRBJ1-5; unclear D gene. This CDR3 spans 17 amino acids. The V end was cut by 3 bases, the J end by 3 bases, with 21 bases between. Germline V gives CDR1 DFQATT, CDR2 SNEGSKA (reference sequence). The CDR3 DNA sequence: TGCAGTGCTAGGGTCACCGGGAGCACAAGTACCAATCAGCCCCAGCATTTT. Encoded protein: CSARVTGSTSTNQPQHF.

The rearrangement joins TRBV7-8 to TRBJ2-1; 10 nucleotides line up with TRBD2. The V and J ends lost 7 bases and 4 bases, in that order; junction bases with no gene match: 19. The germline V gene encodes CDR1 SGHVS and CDR2 FQNEAQ. The length of the CDR3 is 19 residues. CDR3 region: CASTPFRSSGGSRYNEQFF. DNA for the CDR3: TGTGCCAGCACTCCATTCCGGTCTAGCGGGGGATCGCGTTACAATGAGCAGTTCTTC.

This clonotype was detected ten times or more. CDR3 amino acids: CASSSTTGANTEAFF. CDR3 DNA sequence: TGCGCCAGCAGCTCCACCACAGGGGCCAACACTGAAGCTTTCTTT. The chain employs TRBV5-1 and TRBJ1-1, with 7 bases matching TRBD1. With V trimmed by 3 bases and J by 2 bases, 7 bases remained unmatched. The CDR3 is made up of 15 amino acids. Looked up from germline, CDR1 is SGHRS and CDR2 is YFSETQ.

This chain joins TRBV9 and TRBJ1-2; possible D gene TRBD1, 6 bases. The V gene lost 7 bases and the J gene lost 6 bases, with 19 bases spanning the gap. This CDR3 comprises 14 residues. Germline loops: CDR1 SGDLS, CDR2 YYNGEE. Here the CDR3 DNA reads TGTGCCAGCTCCTCCAGGGGAACTAGACATGGCTACACCTTC. Protein product: CASSSRGTRHGYTF.

This clonotype showed up just a few times. This chain uses TRBV20-1 with TRBJ2-4; D not resolved. The CDR3 sequence is 12 residues long. Looked up from germline, CDR1 is DFQATT and CDR2 is SNEGSKA (reference sequence). The germline V and J ends were trimmed by 1 base and 9 bases, with 10 bases remaining between them. As DNA, the CDR3 is TGCAGTGCTAGAGTTCCGGAAGGCATTCAGTACTTC. Translated: CSARVPEGIQYF.

This clonotype was observed at least ten times. One end of the junction varies from germline; a read error may be responsible. CDR3 in DNA: TGCGCCAGCAGCTTGGGGGGTGGCGGGACTGAAGCTTTCTTT. This encodes CASSLGGGGTEAFF. This sequence joins TRBV27 and TRBJ1-1; tentative D call: TRBD1 (5 bases). Germline V gene sequence: CDR1 MNHEY, CDR2 SMNVEV (reference sequence). The CDR3 is 14 amino acids.

This clonotype was counted ten times or more. This sequence joins TRBV6-6 and TRBJ1-2; D unclear. Trimming left V 2 bases short and J 6 bases short, with 10 bases between. This CDR3 has 13 amino acids. CDR1 MNHNY and CDR2 SVGAGI come from the germline V gene (reference sequence). CDR3 loop: CASSYGQTDGYTF. The CDR3 nucleotides read TGTGCCAGCAGTTACGGCCAAACTGATGGCTACACCTTC.

V usage is TRBV6-2 or TRBV6-3 and J usage is TRBJ2-2; TRBD1 agrees at 9 bases. V was pared by 3 bases and J by 1 base, with 6 bases of the junction left unmatched. CDR3 length equals 17 residues. From germline, CDR1 is MNHEY and CDR2 SVGEGT. CDR3 protein: CASSYPTGGLNTGELFF. The CDR3 coding sequence is TGTGCCAGCAGTTATCCTACAGGGGGCTTGAACACCGGGGAGCTGTTTTTT.

This clonotype came up a few times. The chain couples TRBV12-3 or TRBV12-4 to TRBJ1-2; TRBD1 agrees at 10 bases. The CDR3 is made up of 14 amino acids. With V trimmed by 4 bases and J by 2 bases, 1 base remained unmatched. The CDR3 spells CASSSTGGNYGYTF. The CDR3 region has the DNA TGTGCCAGCAGTTCGACAGGGGGCAACTATGGCTACACCTTC.

This clonotype occurred many times. The chain joins TRBV12-3 or TRBV12-4 to TRBJ2-1; perhaps TRBD1 as D (6 bases). The CDR3 covers 14 residues. Trimming stripped 3 bases from V and 8 bases from J, with 14 bases between. CDR3 region: CASSFGGVGYEQFF. The CDR3 DNA follows: TGTGCCAGCAGTTTTGGGGGCGTCGGCTATGAGCAGTTCTTC.

The rearrangement joins TRBV7-9 to TRBJ2-3, with 12 nucleotides matching TRBD2. The trim removed 6 bases at V and 2 bases at J, leaving 12 bases unmatched. Germline V gene sequence: CDR1 SEHNR, CDR2 FQNEAQ (reference sequence). CDR3 length: 18 amino acids. CDR3 sequence: CASRETSGRTADTDTQYF. As DNA, the CDR3 is TGTGCCAGCAGAGAAACTAGCGGGAGGACAGCTGACACAGATACGCAGTATTTT.

This clonotype was seen ten or more times. CDR3 nucleotide sequence: TGTGCCAGCAGCTTACTTGCGGGGGGGCCCAATGAGCAGTTCTTC. This gives the protein CASSLLAGGPNEQFF. V and J are TRBV7-9 and TRBJ2-1; TRBD2 matches 9 bases. CDR3 length: 15 amino acids. The V gene's germline CDR1 is SEHNR and CDR2 FQNEAQ (reference sequence). V lost 2 bases and J lost 6; bases outside the gene matches: 5. The entire variable domain, with the rest obtained from reference TRBV7-9 and TRBJ2-1, is as follows: DTGVSQNPRHKITKRGQNVTFRCDPISEHNRLYWYRQTLGQGPEFLTYFQNEAQLEKSRLLSDRFSAERPKGSFSTLEIQRTEQGDSAMYLCASSLLAGGPNEQFFGPGTRLTVL.

The V call is TRBV30, the J call TRBJ1-5; D possibly corresponds to TRBD1 (5 bases). This CDR3 is built from 15 residues. V was trimmed by 2 bases and J by 4 bases, leaving 15 bases between them. Germline assignment: CDR1 GTSNPN and CDR2 SVGIG (reference sequence). The CDR3 loop reads CAWSRGDIPNQPQHF. For the CDR3, the DNA is TGTGCCTGGAGTCGGGGGGATATCCCTAATCAGCCCCAGCATTTT.

The chain joins TRBV5-1 to TRBJ2-7, with D possibly called TRBD1 or TRBD2 (5 bases each). The CDR3 totals 16 residues. Germline lookup yields CDR1 SGHRS and CDR2 YFSETQ. The germline V and J ends were trimmed by 0 bases and 0 bases, with 13 bases remaining between them. The CDR3 coding sequence is TGCGCCAGCAGCTTGGCCTACGGGACCTTCTCCTACGAGCAGTACTTC. Protein sequence: CASSLAYGTFSYEQYF.

In its sample, this clonotype was seen many times. The chain combines TRBV18 with TRBJ2-3; 7 bases match TRBD2. The junction had 8 bases not matched to a gene; V was cut back by 1 base and J by 4 bases. The CDR3 sequence is 16 residues long. CDR1 KGHSH and CDR2 LQKENI come from the germline V gene. The CDR3 coding sequence is TGTGCCAGCTCACCACAGGGCGGGAGTGAGCCAGATACGCAGTATTTT. Residues: CASSPQGGSEPDTQYF.

This chain connects TRBV12-3 or TRBV12-4 to TRBJ2-5; TRBD1 aligns across 8 bases. CDR3 length: 14 amino acids. Germline trimming cut 5 bases from V and 3 bases from J; bases unmatched to any gene: 5. The CDR3 loop is CASSQDRVKETQYF. CDR3 nucleotide sequence: TGTGCCAGCAGTCAGGACAGGGTAAAAGAGACCCAGTACTTC.

This clonotype was seen repeatedly, ten times or more. This chain uses TRBV28 with TRBJ2-3; 7 positions match TRBD1. The CDR3 sequence is 16 residues long. J lost 1 base, V lost 2 bases, and 6 bases had no gene match. Germline CDR1 is MDHEN and CDR2 is SYDVKM. CDR3 amino acids: CASSLEGGWGTDTQYF. The CDR3 DNA reads TGTGCCAGCAGTTTAGAAGGGGGCTGGGGCACAGATACGCAGTATTTT.

V usage is TRBV5-1 and J usage is TRBJ1-1; maybe TRBD1 (6 bases). Germline loops: CDR1 SGHRS, CDR2 YFSETQ. The CDR3 loop spans 13 amino acids. The V end lost 3 bases, the J end lost 8 bases, and 14 bases lay between the germline ends. The CDR3 nucleotides read TGCGCCAGCAGCTCAGGACCTGGGGGCGAAGCTTTCTTT. It translates to CASSSGPGGEAFF.

The genes are TRBV7-9 and TRBJ1-4; 7 positions match TRBD1. Germline values: CDR1 SEHNR, CDR2 FQNEAQ (reference sequence). There are 15 residues in the CDR3. The V and J ends lost 5 bases and 8 bases, in that order; junction bases with no gene match: 11. CDR3 sequence reads: CASSIAATGEEKLFF. The CDR3 coding sequence is TGTGCCAGCAGCATTGCCGCTACAGGGGAAGAAAAACTGTTTTTT.

This clonotype has a handful of counts. V gene TRBV5-4 combines with J gene TRBJ2-5; 15 nucleotides agree with TRBD2. The CDR3 length is 16 residues. Trimming removed 5 bases from V and 6 bases from J; junction bases left unmatched: 8. Germline CDR1 reads SGHNT; CDR2 reads YYREEE (reference sequence). The DNA of the CDR3 is TGTGCCAGCAGTCAATCTGGACTAGCGGGAGGGCAGACCCAGTACTTC. Protein product: CASSQSGLAGGQTQYF.

This clonotype was recorded many times. The chain recombines TRBV6-1 with TRBJ1-4, with D perhaps matching TRBD1 (5 bases). The CDR3 extends over 15 amino acids. Between the trimmed V and J ends, which lost 5 bases and 7 bases, there was a span of 17 bases. Germline loops: CDR1 MNHNS, CDR2 SASEGT. The CDR3 protein is CASSSSGPGGEKLFF. The CDR3 DNA is TGTGCCAGCAGTTCTTCCGGGCCTGGGGGTGAAAAACTGTTTTTT.

This clonotype was observed a handful of times. The genes are TRBV6-1 and TRBJ1-2, with 7 bases fitting TRBD1. Germline-derived CDR1 and CDR2 are MNHNS and SASEGT. The CDR3 sequence is 16 residues long. V lost 0 bases to trimming and J lost 3 bases; unmatched junction nucleotides: 7. This CDR3 reads CASSEAPGGIYYGYTF. The CDR3 DNA reads as TGTGCCAGCAGTGAAGCCCCAGGGGGTATCTACTATGGCTACACCTTC.